The 23 T cell receptor beta chains below all came from one sample that was sequenced in a study of beta chain features in type 1 diabetes. What was sequenced were expressed TCRB transcripts, since all of the isolated RNA had been reverse transcribed. Clones were read by immunoSEQ multiplex PCR, and TCRdb kept only the in-frame ones, dropping some. The table lists about 180,000 clones, around 8% of them singletons. Study-wide results and limits: Among all four CD4+ subsets, Type 1 diabetes patients had TCRB CDR3s that were moderately but significantly shorter.

No antigen has been identified for these receptors. Sample: central memory CD4+ T cells from blood. These receptors all come from a woman between 40 and 50 years old with type 1 diabetes.

This chain uses TRBV25-1 with TRBJ1-4, with unresolved D. V was cut by 6 bases and J by 5 bases, with 7 bases left in between. The length of the CDR3 is 12 residues. In germline, CDR1 is MGHDK, CDR2 SYGVNS. CDR3 in DNA: TGTGCCAGCAGGTCTAACAATGAAAAACTGTTTTTT. This codes for CASRSNNEKLFF.

The chain joins TRBV29-1 to TRBJ1-4; D may be TRBD1 (6 bases). From germline, CDR1 is SQVTM and CDR2 ANQGSEA. Trimming stripped 7 bases from V and 0 bases from J, with 15 bases between. The CDR3 is 15 amino acids. CDR3 in amino acids: CSAIQGYATNEKLFF. The CDR3, as DNA: TGCAGCGCTATACAGGGTTATGCAACTAATGAAAAACTGTTTTTT.

This clone was found many times. This chain connects TRBV18 to TRBJ1-5; D not resolved. V lost 6 bases to trimming and J lost 4 bases, with 10 bases between them. This CDR3 has 13 residues. CDR1 KGHSH and CDR2 LQKENI come from the germline V gene. CDR3 sequence (DNA): TGTGCCAGCTCCCCCGCCCGGAATCAGCCCCAGCATTTT. Translating gives CASSPARNQPQHF.

In its sample, this clone was seen a few times. This rearrangement joins TRBV7-3 to TRBJ2-4; 8 bases are a match to TRBD1. The CDR3 runs to 16 residues. Trimming took 5 bases from V and 1 from J; bases not matched to a gene: 7. Germline values: CDR1 SGHTA, CDR2 FQGTGA. CDR3: CASSLSGGMAKNIQYF. CDR3 coding DNA: TGTGCCAGCAGCCTGTCAGGGGGCATGGCCAAAAACATTCAGTACTTC.

This rearrangement joins TRBV28 to TRBJ2-2; 9 bases fit TRBD2. This CDR3 is built from 16 residues. The V gene end was trimmed by 4 bases and the J gene end by 4 bases; junction bases not matched to a gene: 7. Germline CDR1 MDHEN, CDR2 SYDVKM. CDR3 loop: CASSSGGSGSTGELFF. Here the CDR3 DNA reads TGTGCCAGCAGTTCCGGAGGTAGCGGGAGCACCGGGGAGCTGTTTTTT. Drawing the rest from reference TRBV28 and TRBJ2-2, the complete variable domain is DVKVTQSSRYLVKRTGEKVFLECVQDMDHENMFWYRQDPGLGLRLIYFSYDVKMKEKGDIPEGYSVSREKKERFSLILESASTNQTSMYLCASSSGGSGSTGELFFGEGSRLTVL.

The rearrangement joins TRBV28 to TRBJ2-5; 8 bases line up with TRBD1. V dropped 3 bases and J dropped 7; count of bases not matched to a gene: 13. The CDR3 contains 16 residues. Germline V lookup: CDR1 MDHEN, CDR2 SYDVKM. The CDR3 is CASSLPLGQGKGTQYF. CDR3 sequence (DNA): TGTGCCAGCAGTTTGCCCCTCGGACAGGGAAAGGGGACCCAGTACTTC. Together with reference TRBV28 and TRBJ2-5, the CDR3 gives the full variable domain: DVKVTQSSRYLVKRTGEKVFLECVQDMDHENMFWYRQDPGLGLRLIYFSYDVKMKEKGDIPEGYSVSREKKERFSLILESASTNQTSMYLCASSLPLGQGKGTQYFGPGTRLLVL.

The CDR3 spells CRPGGDTEAFF. DNA for the CDR3: TGCAGGCCGGGAGGGGACACTGAAGCTTTCTTT. The V call is TRBV20-1, the J call TRBJ1-1, with a tentative D call TRBD1 (5 bases). The CDR3 sequence is 11 residues long. Germline V gene sequence: CDR1 DFQATT, CDR2 SNEGSKA (reference sequence).

The V call is TRBV27, the J call TRBJ1-2, with 7 nucleotides matching TRBD1. Trimming at V came to 5 bases and at J to 8 bases, leaving 8 bases not matched to a gene. Germline CDR1 and CDR2: MNHEY and SMNVEV (reference sequence). The CDR3 is made up of 13 amino acids. The CDR3 loop reads CASSHKTGNGYTF. CDR3 sequence (DNA): TGTGCCAGCAGTCATAAGACAGGGAACGGCTACACCTTC.

The J gene is TRBJ1-1, the V gene TRBV28; D might be TRBD1 (5 bases). CDR3 length: 16 residues. The germline V gene has CDR1 MDHEN and CDR2 SYDVKM. The V end was cut by 5 bases, the J end by 0 bases, with 16 bases between. The CDR3 coding sequence is TGTGCCAGCAGTGGGGTGGGGGGGAACCTGAACACTGAAGCTTTCTTT. Translated, it gives CASSGVGGNLNTEAFF. Complete variable domain (other parts from reference TRBV28 and TRBJ1-1): DVKVTQSSRYLVKRTGEKVFLECVQDMDHENMFWYRQDPGLGLRLIYFSYDVKMKEKGDIPEGYSVSREKKERFSLILESASTNQTSMYLCASSGVGGNLNTEAFFGQGTRLTVV.

The J gene is TRBJ1-2, the V gene TRBV28; maybe TRBD1 (5 bases). V was trimmed by 5 bases and J by 4 bases, leaving 17 bases between them. This CDR3 spans 15 amino acids. CDR1 and CDR2 (germline): MDHEN, SYDVKM. The CDR3 nucleotides are TGTGCCAGCAGTCCCAGACAGCGCCAAACCTATGGCTACACCTTC. Its protein product is CASSPRQRQTYGYTF.

The CDR3 nucleotides read TGTGCCAGCTCCCCTGGGACCACCAGCGGGGAGACCCAGTACTTC. This codes for CASSPGTTSGETQYF. The chain uses TRBV6-6 and TRBJ2-5; D possibly corresponds to TRBD2 (6 bases). Germline CDR1 MNHNY, CDR2 SVGAGI (reference sequence). The V and J ends lost 8 bases and 5 bases respectively, with 21 bases between them. The CDR3 is made up of 15 amino acids.

This chain uses TRBV28 with TRBJ1-1; no clear D gene. Germline CDR1 reads MDHEN; CDR2 reads SYDVKM. Trimming cost V 6 bases and J 3 bases, with 8 bases left between them. There are 12 residues in the CDR3. This CDR3 reads CASSRSYTEAFF. The CDR3 DNA sequence: TGTGCCAGCAGCCGTTCCTACACTGAAGCTTTCTTT.

This clone appeared a few times. The rearrangement uses TRBV6-1 and TRBJ2-7; 7 bases match TRBD2. Unmatched junction bases numbered 17, after V lost 4 bases and J lost 5 bases. This CDR3 has 17 residues. Germline V gene data show CDR1 as MNHNS and CDR2 as SASEGT. This CDR3 reads CASSAPRWGGTLDEQYF. The CDR3 DNA sequence: TGTGCCAGCAGTGCCCCCCGTTGGGGAGGGACCTTAGACGAGCAGTACTTC.

The J gene is TRBJ2-1, the V gene TRBV15; 7 bases align to TRBD1. CDR1 LNHNV and CDR2 YYDKDF come from the germline V gene (reference sequence). V lost 2 bases and J lost 2; bases outside the gene matches: 6. The CDR3 has 16 amino acids. The CDR3 coding sequence is TGTGCCACCAGCAGACCGGGACAGTTCCCCTACAATGAGCAGTTCTTC. It translates to CATSRPGQFPYNEQFF. Variable domain in full (rest from reference TRBV15 and TRBJ2-1): DAMVIQNPRYQVTQFGKPVTLSCSQTLNHNVMYWYQQKSSQAPKLLFHYYDKDFNNEADTPDNFQSRRPNTSFCFLDIRSPGLGDTAMYLCATSRPGQFPYNEQFFGPGTRLTVL.

The chain combines TRBV30 with TRBJ2-5; TRBD2 agrees at 7 bases. From germline, CDR1 is GTSNPN and CDR2 SVGIG (reference sequence). There are 12 residues in the CDR3. The ends lost 2 bases at V and 4 bases at J; junction bases unmatched: 1. CDR3 loop: CAWSLAGETQYF. In DNA, the CDR3 is TGTGCCTGGAGTTTAGCGGGAGAGACCCAGTACTTC.

The sample holds a few counts of this clone. The rearrangement joins TRBV23-1 to TRBJ1-5, with TRBD1 identical over 8 bases. TRBV23-1 has ORF status, its function being uncertain. There are 19 residues in the CDR3. V lost 8 bases to trimming and J lost 1 base; unmatched junction nucleotides: 19. Here the CDR3 DNA reads TGCGCCAGCTCCACGGACAGGGACCACCTCCGGGGGAGCAATCAGCCCCAGCATTTT. Encoded protein: CASSTDRDHLRGSNQPQHF.

CDR3 coding DNA: TGTGCCAGCAGCTTGGGGACAGGGGTCGGTGGCTACACCTTC. Translating it yields CASSLGTGVGGYTF. The chain joins TRBV7-2 to TRBJ1-2, with 10 bases identical to TRBD1. The germline CDR1 and CDR2 sequences are SGHTA and FQGNSA. The CDR3 covers 14 residues. The junction had 5 bases not matched to a gene; V was cut back by 3 bases and J by 7 bases.

This rearrangement joins TRBV5-1 to TRBJ1-1; TRBD1 agrees at 8 bases. CDR3 length: 13 amino acids. Germline V gives CDR1 SGHRS, CDR2 YFSETQ. The ends lost 5 bases at V and 3 bases at J; junction bases unmatched: 3. The CDR3 loop is CASRGQDDTEAFF. CDR3 coding DNA: TGCGCCAGCAGGGGACAGGACGACACTGAAGCTTTCTTT.

This chain uses TRBV27 with TRBJ2-6, with D possibly matching TRBD2 (5 bases). Germline CDR1 MNHEY, CDR2 SMNVEV (reference sequence). The CDR3 extends over 15 amino acids. Trimming shortened V by 3 bases and J by 2 bases, and 8 bases separated the two germline ends. CDR3 bases: TGTGCCAGCAGTTTTAAGAGGGCTGGGGCCAACGTCCTGACTTTC. It translates to CASSFKRAGANVLTF.

This chain links TRBV4-2 with TRBJ2-3; D possibly corresponds to TRBD2 (6 bases). The V gene's germline CDR1 is LGHNA and CDR2 YNFKEQ. The CDR3 consists of 18 residues. V shed 3 bases and J shed 2 bases, with 21 bases lying between them. The CDR3 bases are TGTGCCAGCAGCCAGATCCTCCTCGGGCGGGAAGACACAGATACGCAGTATTTT. Amino acid sequence: CASSQILLGREDTDTQYF.

This clone was detected a few times. J is TRBJ2-6 and V is TRBV7-2; D possibly corresponds to TRBD2 (6 bases). V was trimmed by 3 bases and J by 0 bases, leaving 12 bases between them. The CDR3 consists of 17 residues. CDR1 and CDR2 (germline): SGHTA, FQGNSA. This CDR3 is CASSFTSSISGANVLTF. In DNA form, the CDR3 reads TGTGCCAGCAGCTTTACTAGCTCCATCTCTGGGGCCAACGTCCTGACTTTC.

This chain uses TRBV7-3 with TRBJ2-3; 8 bases are a match to TRBD2. The germline V gene encodes CDR1 SGHTA and CDR2 FQGTGA. Germline trimming cut 0 bases from V and 8 bases from J; bases unmatched to any gene: 7. The CDR3 sequence is 15 residues long. The DNA of the CDR3 is TGTGCCAGCAGCTTAACGGTCACTAGCGGAACTACGCAGTATTTT. Translating it yields CASSLTVTSGTTQYF. Full variable domain (missing parts from reference TRBV7-3 and TRBJ2-3): GAGVSQTPSNKVTEKGKYVELRCDPISGHTALYWYRQSLGQGPEFLIYFQGTGAADDSGLPNDRFFAVRPEGSVSTLKIQRTERGDSAVYLCASSLTVTSGTTQYFGPGTRLTVL.

This chain connects TRBV9 to TRBJ1-6; TRBD1 matches 10 bases. Germline CDR1 and CDR2: SGDLS and YYNGEE. Germline trimming cut 4 bases from V and 10 bases from J; bases unmatched to any gene: 8. CDR3 length equals 15 residues. The CDR3, as DNA: TGTGCCAGCAGCCTCGGGACAGGGGTAAGGTCACCCCTCCACTTT. It is translated as CASSLGTGVRSPLHF. Supplemented by reference TRBV9 and TRBJ1-6, the full variable domain reads DSGVTQTPKHLITATGQRVTLRCSPRSGDLSVYWYQQSLDQGLQFLIQYYNGEERAKGNILERFSAQQFPDLHSELNLSSLELGDSALYFCASSLGTGVRSPLHFGNGTRLTVT.